Detailed here is one TCR beta chain. This entry is derived from a study of T cell changes during pregnancy in multiple sclerosis. This CDR3 region has 13 residues. Trimming pared 0 bases from V and 8 bases from J, leaving 10 bases between. Germline CDR1 and CDR2: SGHAT and FQNNGV. Profiled with immunoSEQ multiplex PCR; TCRdb holds only in-frame clones, not every one. The data show about 38,000 clones, 75% to 95% seen once. The sequences come from CD4+ T cells from peripheral blood mononuclear cells, collected in the third trimester of pregnancy. The chain combines TRBV11-2 with TRBJ1-2; D ambiguous. The receptor was derived from a female donor in good health, enrolled as a control in a pregnancy study. The chain's CDR3 is CASSLEAALGYTF. CDR3 nucleotides: TGTGCCAGCAGCTTAGAGGCTGCCCTGGGCTACACCTTC.